This passage covers 16 T cell receptor beta chains from one sample sequenced in a study of glioma-infiltrating T cells. The iRepertoire nested amplicon-rescue multiplex PCR amplified TCR alpha and beta CDR3s from RNA. MiXCR was run by TCRdb on the multiplex PCR reads, yielding one entry per CDR3 protein. The sample holds a few hundred thousand distinct CDR3 sequences; more than 35% are singletons and the top ten take about 12%. Sequences were obtained from glioma tissue, nonneoplastic brain tissue, or PBMCs (not recorded which). The receptor set was obtained from a human donor with low-grade glioma or glioblastoma, undergoing nonglioma brain surgery, or in good health (not recorded which).

This clonotype was seen repeatedly, ten times or more. The V call is TRBV4-3, the J call TRBJ2-1; 7 bases are shared with TRBD2. CDR3 length: 14 residues. Germline values: CDR1 LGHNA, CDR2 YSLEER. With 2 bases clipped from V and 8 bases from J, the junction kept 6 bases outside the gene matches. The CDR3 spells CASSQIASGHEQFF. CDR3 DNA: TGCGCCAGCAGCCAAATCGCTAGCGGACATGAGCAGTTCTTC.

For this clonotype: The junction and the germline gene differ at one end; a read error may be behind it. This chain connects TRBV27 to TRBJ2-2; a weak D match, TRBD2 (6 bases). Per germline, CDR1 MNHEY and CDR2 SMNVEV (reference sequence). This CDR3 has 16 residues. CDR3 protein: CASSFIAFANTGGLFF. Written as DNA, the CDR3 is TGTGCCAGCAGTTTTATAGCCTTTGCGAACACCGGGGGGCTGTTTTTT.

The chain employs TRBV20-1 and TRBJ2-1; D remains unclear. Per the germline V gene, CDR1 is DFQATT and CDR2 is SNEGSKA (reference sequence). The CDR3 runs 15 residues. The V end was cut by 0 bases, the J end by 10 bases, with 19 bases between. The CDR3 spells CSARDRFGPSYEQFF. In DNA, the CDR3 is TGCAGTGCTAGAGATCGATTCGGGCCCTCCTACGAGCAGTTCTTC.

The rearrangement joins TRBV20-1 to TRBJ1-1, with D unresolved. The CDR3 loop spans 14 amino acids. Trimming shortened V by 1 base and J by 1 base, and 10 bases separated the two germline ends. Germline V lookup: CDR1 DFQATT, CDR2 SNEGSKA (reference sequence). CDR3 nucleotides: TGCAGTGCTAGAGTCCACCCCGAGAACACTGAAGCTTTCTTT. It yields the protein CSARVHPENTEAFF.

In this sample, this clonotype turned up once. This may be a read error: a much more frequent sequence differs by one nucleotide. This chain links TRBV27 with TRBJ1-4; tentative D call: TRBD1 (6 bases). Trimming left V 8 bases short and J 5 bases short, with 21 bases between. The CDR3 loop spans 16 amino acids. The germline gives CDR1 MNHEY, CDR2 SMNVEV (reference sequence). In DNA form, the CDR3 reads TGTGCCAGCGGTTACTCATGGGACAACCGAAATGAAAAACTGTTTTTT. Its protein product is CASGYSWDNRNEKLFF. Full variable domain (remainder filled in from reference TRBV27 and TRBJ1-4): EAQVTQNPRYLITVTGKKLTVTCSQNMNHEYMSWYRQDPGLGLRQIYYSMNVEVTDKGDVPEGYKVSRKEKRNFPLILESPSPNQTSLYFCASGYSWDNRNEKLFFGSGTQLSVL.

Comments on this clonotype: Being one base from a much bigger clone, this may be a read error. J is TRBJ2-1 and V is TRBV6-6; possibly TRBD1 for D (6 bases). Germline V gene data show CDR1 as MNHNY and CDR2 as SVGAGI (reference sequence). This CDR3 comprises 15 residues. Trimming took off 2 bases at V and 6 bases at J, with 14 bases between the two ends. The CDR3 DNA is TGTGCCAGCAGTTACCTGGCAGGGGAGCTCAATGAGCAGTTCTTC. Amino acids: CASSYLAGELNEQFF.

This clonotype appeared many times. The chain combines TRBV6-5 with TRBJ2-1; TRBD1 might be the D (5 bases). Per the germline V gene, CDR1 is MNHEY and CDR2 is SVGAGI. V lost 5 bases to trimming and J lost 0 bases, with 20 bases between them. The CDR3 extends over 18 amino acids. The CDR3 region is CASSNPTSGQSSYNEQFF. Written as DNA, the CDR3 is TGTGCCAGCAGTAACCCCACCTCAGGGCAAAGCTCCTACAATGAGCAGTTCTTC.

This clonotype came up once. The V and J genes are TRBV6-2 or TRBV6-3 and TRBJ1-3, with D uncertain. Germline CDR1 reads MNHEY; CDR2 reads SVGEGT. CDR3 size: 17 residues. Deletions cut 7 bases from V and 0 bases from J, with 19 bases between. The CDR3 loop is CASTVSPLSASGNTIYF. CDR3 DNA sequence: TGTGCCAGCACCGTGAGCCCTCTATCAGCCTCTGGAAACACCATATATTTT.

This clonotype was detected a few times. The chain couples TRBV12-3 or TRBV12-4 to TRBJ1-5; D is unresolved. The V gene lost 5 bases and the J gene lost 7 bases, with 9 bases spanning the gap. The CDR3 covers 12 residues. The CDR3 loop reads CASSPQHQPQHF. CDR3 nucleotide sequence: TGTGCCAGCAGTCCACAGCACCAGCCCCAGCATTTT.

This clonotype was detected a few times. This chain uses TRBV7-9 with TRBJ1-1; TRBD1 matches 11 bases. The CDR3 totals 16 residues. Germline-derived CDR1 and CDR2 are SEHNR and FQNEAQ (reference sequence). Trimming at V came to 5 bases and at J to 0 bases, leaving 5 bases not matched to a gene. CDR3 in amino acids: CASSAGQGVMNTEAFF. CDR3 DNA sequence: TGTGCCAGCAGCGCGGGACAGGGGGTTATGAACACTGAAGCTTTCTTT.

The chain combines TRBV28 with TRBJ2-7; 13 nucleotides agree with TRBD2. Germline CDR1 MDHEN, CDR2 SYDVKM. This CDR3 is 15 amino acids long. Trimming at V came to 7 bases and at J to 3 bases, leaving 6 bases not matched to a gene. CDR3 in amino acids: CASILAGGGNYEQYF. The CDR3 DNA reads as TGTGCCAGCATACTAGCGGGAGGGGGGAACTACGAGCAGTACTTC.

The genes are TRBV11-2 and TRBJ1-1, with 7 bases aligning to TRBD1. The CDR3 length is 13 residues. V gave up 5 bases and J gave up 4 bases; unmatched junction bases: 4. Germline loops: CDR1 SGHAT, CDR2 FQNNGV. The CDR3 spells CASSQDRRTEAFF. As DNA, the CDR3 is TGTGCCAGCAGCCAGGACAGGCGCACTGAAGCTTTCTTT.

The chain joins TRBV9 to TRBJ1-1; no reliable D call. V shed 6 bases and J shed 0 bases, with 12 bases lying between them. The germline V gene encodes CDR1 SGDLS and CDR2 YYNGEE. This CDR3 has 14 amino acids. The CDR3 reads CASTPWRLNTEAFF. CDR3 coding DNA: TGTGCCAGCACCCCCTGGCGCCTGAACACTGAAGCTTTCTTT. The full variable domain, completed using reference TRBV9 and TRBJ1-1, is DSGVTQTPKHLITATGQRVTLRCSPRSGDLSVYWYQQSLDQGLQFLIQYYNGEERAKGNILERFSAQQFPDLHSELNLSSLELGDSALYFCASTPWRLNTEAFFGQGTRLTVV.

V usage is TRBV6-1 and J usage is TRBJ1-2; TRBD1 agrees at 8 bases. V was pared by 5 bases and J by 10 bases, with 6 bases of the junction left unmatched. Germline V gene lookup returns CDR1 MNHNS and CDR2 SASEGT. The CDR3 is 12 residues long. The CDR3 nucleotides read TGTGCCAGCAGTCGTCGGACAGGGCCCTACACCTTC. Amino acid sequence: CASSRRTGPYTF.

The J gene is TRBJ2-1, the V gene TRBV7-9, with 10 bases that match TRBD2. Trimming cost V 2 bases and J 5 bases; bases outside gene matches: 3. Germline loops: CDR1 SEHNR, CDR2 FQNEAQ (reference sequence). The CDR3 totals 15 residues. CDR3 DNA sequence: TGTGCCAGCAGCTTAATTAGCGGGAGGAACAATGAGCAGTTCTTC. It encodes CASSLISGRNNEQFF.

The chain employs TRBV27 and TRBJ2-7, with D maybe TRBD1 (5 bases). Germline V gene sequence: CDR1 MNHEY, CDR2 SMNVEV (reference sequence). V lost 4 bases and J 2 bases, leaving 18 bases between the germline ends. The CDR3 is 16 amino acids. For the CDR3, the DNA is TGTGCCAGCAGTTCCCAAGCCTGGGCAGGGCCCTACGAGCAGTACTTC. This gives the protein CASSSQAWAGPYEQYF.